This record covers a single T cell receptor (beta chain). V dropped 3 bases and J dropped 2; count of bases not matched to a gene: 11. Germline V gene sequence: CDR1 MDHEN, CDR2 SYDVKM. The CDR3 sequence is 17 residues long. This record belongs to a study of T cell changes during pregnancy in multiple sclerosis. This table comes from immunoSEQ multiplex PCR, and its TCRdb copy is limited to in-frame clones, with some not included. This sample has about 70,000 clones, with almost 95% found just once. The sample in question was peripheral blood, obtained before pregnancy. The chain employs TRBV28 and TRBJ2-7; 9 bases match TRBD2. This TCR came from a female donor with multiple sclerosis, enrolled in a pregnancy study. CDR3 in DNA: TGTGCCAGCAGTTTTTTAGGGTTTAGCGGGAGTACCTACGAGCAGTACTTC. Protein sequence: CASSFLGFSGSTYEQYF. The entire variable domain, with the rest obtained from reference TRBV28 and TRBJ2-7, is as follows: DVKVTQSSRYLVKRTGEKVFLECVQDMDHENMFWYRQDPGLGLRLIYFSYDVKMKEKGDIPEGYSVSREKKERFSLILESASTNQTSMYLCASSFLGFSGSTYEQYFGPGTRLTVT.